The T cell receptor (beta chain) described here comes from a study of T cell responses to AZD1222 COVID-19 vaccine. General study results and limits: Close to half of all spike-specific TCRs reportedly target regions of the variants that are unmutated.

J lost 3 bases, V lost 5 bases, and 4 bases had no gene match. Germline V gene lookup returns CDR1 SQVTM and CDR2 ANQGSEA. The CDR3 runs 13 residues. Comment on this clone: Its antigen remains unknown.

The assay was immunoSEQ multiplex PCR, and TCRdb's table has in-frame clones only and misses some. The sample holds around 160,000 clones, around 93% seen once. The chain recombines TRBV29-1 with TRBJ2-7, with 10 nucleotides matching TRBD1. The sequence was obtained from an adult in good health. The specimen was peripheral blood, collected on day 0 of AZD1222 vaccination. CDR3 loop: CSVMDRGGYEQYF. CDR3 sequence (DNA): TGCAGCGTTATGGACAGGGGGGGCTACGAGCAGTACTTC.